This T cell receptor beta chain was captured by sequencing in a study of blood T cell repertoires in COVID-19. Overall study context: From the United States, Italy and Spain came samples of acute and convalescent COVID-19. In each case, the material was cDNA or gDNA derived from T cells, B-cell-depleted T cells, or PBMCs.

Seattle patients were enrolled during active infection and followed longitudinally. In the source study's methods: Amplification of reference gene primers provided the estimated nucleated cell counts. Libraries were prepared by immunoSEQ multiplex PCR; TCRdb keeps only in-frame clonotypes and omits some of them. From that table come the V and J calls and clone size; the DNA was used to work out D and trimming. The table records 150,000 to 200,000 clones, 80% to 85% of them present only once. The CDR3 is 11 residues long. Trimming took 6 bases from V and 6 from J, leaving 10 bases between them. The germline CDR1 and CDR2 sequences are DFQATT and SNEGSKA (reference sequence).

This clonotype originated in a woman aged 70-85 years with COVID-19, enrolled during active disease. The genes are TRBV20-1 and TRBJ2-3; D is uncertain. Sequencing was performed on peripheral blood. DNA for the CDR3: TGCAGTGCCATCGACGGGGATACGCAGTATTTT. Its translation: CSAIDGDTQYF.